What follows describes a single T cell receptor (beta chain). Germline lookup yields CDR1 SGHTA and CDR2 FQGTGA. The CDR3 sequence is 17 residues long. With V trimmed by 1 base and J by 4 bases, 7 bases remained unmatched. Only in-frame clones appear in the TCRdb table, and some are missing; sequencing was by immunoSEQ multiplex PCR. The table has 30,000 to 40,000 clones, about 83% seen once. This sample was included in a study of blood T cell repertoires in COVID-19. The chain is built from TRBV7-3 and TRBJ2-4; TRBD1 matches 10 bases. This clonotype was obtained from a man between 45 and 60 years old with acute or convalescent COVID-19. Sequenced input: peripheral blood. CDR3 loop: CASSLMLVGQGKNIQYF. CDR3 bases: TGTGCCAGCAGCTTAATGTTAGTGGGACAGGGGAAAAACATTCAGTACTTC.